This T cell receptor (beta chain) was recovered during a study of blood T cells in healthy people across ages. Study-level results: Unsorted PBMCs prevented conclusive naive versus antigen-experienced comparison.

From germline, CDR1 is MNHEY and CDR2 SMNVEV (reference sequence). The CDR3 spans 13 residues. Primers used in a second PCR of roughly 7 to 12 cycles were a sample-barcoded 5' primer and a J-beta primer mix. Every sample gave at least 2.5 million paired-end reads containing CDR3. TCRdb re-called the 5' RACE reads through MiXCR, storing one row per CDR3 protein. The sample includes hundreds of thousands of distinct CDR3 sequences, 20% to 25% seen only once; the top ten take around 9.2%. About this clonotype: Its specificity is unknown.

This sample also appeared in a second study, on T cells of mothers and their children. That source notes: Mothers yielded over 8 million CDR3 reads, children 2.5 million to 3.5 million each.

The material sequenced was blood. This sequence was found in a boy younger than 18 in good health. The chain couples TRBV27 to TRBJ2-5, with unresolved D. The end of the DNA is better explained by TRBJ2-1, so the J call may be wrong. The CDR3 DNA sequence: TGTGCCAGCAGTTTTACCTCGTGGAATGAGCAGTTCTTC. It encodes CASSFTSWNEQFF.